This T cell receptor (beta chain) was observed in a study of shared clonotypes between healthy human individuals (dated by TCRdb to 2019 to 2021). Background on the whole study: The cohort comprised a couple of women and three men aged 18 to 49 years. For each donor, CD4 naive and CD4 memory were each run on three plates, CD8 naive on two plates, and CD8 memory on one plate. The study deeply sequenced blood TCR repertoires of five healthy adults to estimate repertoire size and the extent of clonotype sharing between individuals. Different laboratories and diverse techniques were used to prepare libraries and sequence TCR repertoires, to increase sequencing depth and limit assay-specific biases. Each donor's leukapheresis produced roughly between about 0.8 and 10 billion PBMCs. Points the paper makes about the study in general: Only blood was sampled, and tissue TCR repertoires likely differ from those in blood. Because the study included a small number of donors, the genetic and exposure-history diversity represented was limited. Higher generation probabilities were observed for clonotypes shared by all four sorted-subset donors than for non-shared clonotypes. Incomplete sequencing was indicated by rarefaction of sorted-subset datasets, despite the large sequencing depth. About 5% of naive CD4, roughly 3.5% of naive CD8, 2.3% of memory CD4, and more than 0.35% of memory CD8 clonotypes were shared across a few donors. Pairwise subsampling led to the expectation that sequencing depth would affect the degree of clonotype sharing among donors. Estimated clonotype richness was generally larger for naive than for memory subsets.

The donors were healthy, HIV-negative adults with no recently reported acute infections or vaccinations. All donors were Caucasian adults living in Nashville, Tennessee, USA. CD4+ T cells were enriched through magnetic negative selection, after which naive cells were positively selected on CD45RA and the remaining negative fraction served as the memory subset. After blood collection by leukapheresis, PBMCs were isolated using Ficoll-Histopaque density gradient centrifugation and then cryopreserved in the vapor phase of liquid nitrogen. Purity and quantity of every magnetically sorted T cell population were checked by analytical flow cytometry. Each sorted fraction had its genomic DNA isolated and then quantified by UV absorbance on a Nanodrop 2000c. Using the deep immunoSEQ assay, TCR CDR3 regions were amplified from genomic DNA by multiplex PCR. Extracted genomic DNA from each cell subset was spread evenly across all wells of several immunoSEQ 96-well plates, with each plate serving as a replicate. Each replicate PCR for sorted subsets received about 180 ng genomic DNA, equal to about 30,000 T cell genomes. Purified libraries were quantified with a Qubit 3.0 fluorometer, sized on a Bioanalyzer 2100, and re-quantified with the KAPA Library Quantification kit. Every immunoSEQ 96-well plate was sequenced on a separate single-read 150-cycle Illumina NextSeq 550 flow cell. Regarding the original processing steps: Because the immunoSEQ output held only junctional sequences and lacked quality scores, the filtering could not match the filtering applied to full-length reads. To assign V/J genes and CDR3, sequences were annotated using PyIR, a Python wrapper for IgBLAST v1.9, with IMGT germline references. Reads were removed for weak V/J assignments (E-value above 1e-6), missing CDR3, stop codons, out-of-frame junctions, or ambiguous translated residues. V3J clonotypes were defined as sequences sharing the same inferred V gene, J gene, and CDR3 amino acid sequence. Percentage overlap between repertoires was calculated by dividing the number of shared unique clonotypes by the size of the smaller repertoire. RTK rarefaction, the Chao1 estimator, and Recon v2.1 estimates of unobserved clonotypes were used to assess repertoire richness. Generation probabilities were computed with OLGA for all TCRbeta clonotypes obtained by the gDNA method from a handful of donors. In its TCRdb copy, this immuneACCESS table keeps in-frame sequences only and misses some clones. Where compared with another copy, unresolved V genes explain less than half of these, and the others have no known cause. D and trimming were read from the DNA, whereas the V and J calls and clone size are those reported in that table. Counted in this sample were 550,000 to 850,000 clones; approximately 79% of them appeared once. Roughly 1.7% of the sample goes to the ten largest clones.

In regard to this clone: This clone's antigen is unknown. Per-nucleotide qualities are absent, and no much larger clonotype sits a single base away.

Sequences MNHEY (CDR1) and SVGAGI (CDR2) are obtained from the germline V gene. Inclusive of the bounding cysteine and phenylalanine, the CDR3 is 14 residues long. Here the CDR3 DNA is all that survives: 42 bases in frame from base 1. At the junction V is shortened by 5 bases and J by 4 bases, with 12 bases in between. The sample consisted of memory CD4+ T cells sorted from blood. This specimen's cell subset or site label, per the study, means: CD45RA-negative fraction. This sequence originates from a woman aged 25 to 39 in good health. The chain couples TRBV6-5 to TRBJ2-1, and perhaps TRBD1 as D gene, on 6 matching bases. The DNA is as follows: TGTGCCAGCAGTGGGGGCGGCCGATACAATGAGCAGTTCTTC. This translates into CASSGGGRYNEQFF.